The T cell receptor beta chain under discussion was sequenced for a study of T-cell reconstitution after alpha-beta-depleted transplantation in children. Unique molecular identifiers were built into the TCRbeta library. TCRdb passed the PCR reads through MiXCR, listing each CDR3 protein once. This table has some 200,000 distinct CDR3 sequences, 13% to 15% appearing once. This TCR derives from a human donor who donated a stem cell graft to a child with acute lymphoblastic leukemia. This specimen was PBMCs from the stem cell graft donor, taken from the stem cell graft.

CDR3 coding DNA: TGCAGCGTCCTGGTTGGCGGGAGGTACAATGAGCAGTTCTTC. Its translation: CSVLVGGRYNEQFF. The chain has TRBV29-1 and TRBJ2-1; TRBD2 matches at 8 bases. The CDR3 sequence is 14 residues long. The germline CDR1 and CDR2 sequences are SQVTM and ANQGSEA. V lost 6 bases and J lost 4; bases outside the gene matches: 8.